One and the same sample provided the 13 T cell receptor beta chains below, sequenced in a study of blood T cell repertoires in COVID-19. The protocol was immunoSEQ multiplex PCR, while the TCRdb copy is restricted to in-frame clones and leaves out a portion. The data show around 350,000 clones, more than 75% seen once. Sequencing was done on a sample of peripheral blood. The receptors come from a human donor in a cohort sampled during active COVID-19.

The genes are TRBV19 and TRBJ1-2, with TRBD1 identical over 7 bases. Trimming took 2 bases from V and 4 from J; bases not matched to a gene: 7. The germline gives CDR1 LNHDA, CDR2 SQIVND (reference sequence). The CDR3 is 15 residues long. The CDR3 nucleotides read TGTGCCAGTAGTATACAACAGGGGACCTCCTATGGCTACACCTTC. Translation: CASSIQQGTSYGYTF.

This chain connects TRBV25-1 to TRBJ2-7; perhaps TRBD2 as D (5 bases). V was clipped by 5 bases and J by 4 bases, with 21 bases between them. Germline assignment: CDR1 MGHDK and CDR2 SYGVNS. The CDR3 loop spans 16 amino acids. CDR3 nucleotides: TGTGCCAGCAGTTCCCGTTTAATCCGGGGTAATTACGAGCAGTACTTC. Amino acids: CASSSRLIRGNYEQYF.

The rearrangement uses TRBV7-3 and TRBJ2-5, with a tentative D call TRBD1 (5 bases). Germline CDR1 is SGHTA and CDR2 is FQGTGA. Trimming pared 5 bases from V and 1 base from J, leaving 8 bases between. The CDR3 contains 13 residues. The CDR3 region is CASSRGAQETQYF. CDR3 nucleotide sequence: TGTGCCAGCAGCAGGGGCGCCCAAGAGACCCAGTACTTC. Full variable domain (missing parts from reference TRBV7-3 and TRBJ2-5): GAGVSQTPSNKVTEKGKYVELRCDPISGHTALYWYRQSLGQGPEFLIYFQGTGAADDSGLPNDRFFAVRPEGSVSTLKIQRTERGDSAVYLCASSRGAQETQYFGPGTRLLVL.

About this clone: A read error may be the cause here, since a much bigger clone is one base away. Other nucleotide sequences in the sample specify the same CDR3. The chain is built from TRBV4-1 and TRBJ1-1, with D possibly being TRBD1 (6 bases). The germline gives CDR1 MGHRA, CDR2 YSYEKL. The CDR3 spans 15 residues. Trimming cost V 4 bases and J 8 bases, with 20 bases left between them. CDR3 loop: CASSRLKPTGIEAFF. For the CDR3, the DNA is TGCGCCAGCAGCCGTTTGAAGCCGACAGGTATAGAAGCTTTCTTT.

The chain links TRBV7-2 to TRBJ1-3; D unresolved. This CDR3 is 17 amino acids long. Germline V gene sequence: CDR1 SGHTA, CDR2 FQGNSA. Trimming removed 1 base at V and 0 bases at J, with 13 bases between. As DNA, the CDR3 is TGTGCCAGCAGCTTAGGGGTGGGCCCTTCCTCTGGAAACACCATATATTTT. It yields the protein CASSLGVGPSSGNTIYF.

The chain carries TRBV7-9 and TRBJ2-7; 11 positions match TRBD2. The CDR3 spans 16 residues. Germline trimming cut 8 bases from V and 5 bases from J; bases unmatched to any gene: 14. Germline V CDR1 and CDR2: SEHNR, FQNEAQ (reference sequence). The CDR3 DNA reads TGTGCCAGCGGGCCCGGACTAGCGGGCAGACCCAACGAGCAGTACTTC. It encodes CASGPGLAGRPNEQYF.

The chain employs TRBV18 and TRBJ1-1; 7 nucleotides align to TRBD1. Germline lookup yields CDR1 KGHSH and CDR2 LQKENI. J gave up 6 bases and V 0 bases, and 4 bases lay outside the gene matches. The CDR3 is 14 residues long. The CDR3 sequence: CASSPPTGRSEAFF. CDR3 in DNA: TGTGCCAGCTCACCACCGACAGGGCGATCTGAAGCTTTCTTT. The full variable domain, with the rest looked up from reference TRBV18 and TRBJ1-1, is NAGVMQNPRHLVRRRGQEARLRCSPMKGHSHVYWYRQLPEEGLKFMVYLQKENIIDESGMPKERFSAEFPKEGPSILRIQQVVRGDSAAYFCASSPPTGRSEAFFGQGTRLTVV.

This clone occurred once. CDR3 bases: TGTGCCAGCAGTACGGCGACAGGGTTCGGTGAAAAACTGTTTTTT. It translates to CASSTATGFGEKLFF. The genes are TRBV28 and TRBJ1-4; TRBD1 matches at 7 bases. V was pared by 5 bases and J by 7 bases, with 10 bases of the junction left unmatched. The germline gives CDR1 MDHEN, CDR2 SYDVKM. The CDR3 runs 15 residues. Variable domain in full (rest from reference TRBV28 and TRBJ1-4): DVKVTQSSRYLVKRTGEKVFLECVQDMDHENMFWYRQDPGLGLRLIYFSYDVKMKEKGDIPEGYSVSREKKERFSLILESASTNQTSMYLCASSTATGFGEKLFFGSGTQLSVL.

The gene calls are TRBV2 and TRBJ2-7; 11 nucleotides align to TRBD1. Trimming took 4 bases from V and 2 from J; bases not matched to a gene: 4. Germline-derived CDR1 and CDR2 are SNHLY and FYNNEI. The CDR3 sequence is 15 residues long. CDR3 coding DNA: TGTGCCAGCAGTGTCACGGGACAGGGGGCCTACGAGCAGTACTTC. Translated: CASSVTGQGAYEQYF.

Only one count was recorded for this clone. The chain carries TRBV7-2 and TRBJ2-7, with 7 bases fitting TRBD2. CDR1 and CDR2 (germline): SGHTA, FQGNSA. The ends lost 8 bases at V and 5 bases at J; junction bases unmatched: 21. This CDR3 has 17 residues. CDR3 in DNA: TGTGCCAGCGGTATATGGACTAGAGGAAAGGAACATAACGAGCAGTACTTC. Protein sequence: CASGIWTRGKEHNEQYF.

The chain carries TRBV19 and TRBJ1-1, with D uncertain. Trimming shortened V by 1 base and J by 0 bases, and 9 bases separated the two germline ends. The germline V gene encodes CDR1 LNHDA and CDR2 SQIVND (reference sequence). This CDR3 region has 15 residues. The CDR3 protein is CASSIGHTLNTEAFF. The DNA of the CDR3 is TGTGCCAGTAGTATAGGTCACACCTTGAACACTGAAGCTTTCTTT.

V usage is TRBV24-1 and J usage is TRBJ2-2; 7 nucleotides align to TRBD1. V dropped 5 bases and J dropped 6; count of bases not matched to a gene: 8. Germline V gene sequence: CDR1 KGHDR, CDR2 SFDVKD. CDR3 length equals 15 residues. CDR3 sequence reads: CATSARGYIAGELFF. For the CDR3, the DNA is TGTGCCACCAGTGCCAGGGGGTATATTGCCGGGGAGCTGTTTTTT.

V and J are TRBV9 and TRBJ1-1, with D maybe TRBD1 (6 bases). V lost 0 bases, J lost 5 bases, and 17 bases lay in between. Germline CDR1 is SGDLS and CDR2 is YYNGEE. CDR3 size: 16 residues. The CDR3 spells CASSVDGSRGGTEAFF. Written as DNA, the CDR3 is TGTGCCAGCAGCGTAGACGGATCGAGGGGGGGTACTGAAGCTTTCTTT. Combining the CDR3 with reference TRBV9 and TRBJ1-1 gives the whole variable domain DSGVTQTPKHLITATGQRVTLRCSPRSGDLSVYWYQQSLDQGLQFLIQYYNGEERAKGNILERFSAQQFPDLHSELNLSSLELGDSALYFCASSVDGSRGGTEAFFGQGTRLTVV.